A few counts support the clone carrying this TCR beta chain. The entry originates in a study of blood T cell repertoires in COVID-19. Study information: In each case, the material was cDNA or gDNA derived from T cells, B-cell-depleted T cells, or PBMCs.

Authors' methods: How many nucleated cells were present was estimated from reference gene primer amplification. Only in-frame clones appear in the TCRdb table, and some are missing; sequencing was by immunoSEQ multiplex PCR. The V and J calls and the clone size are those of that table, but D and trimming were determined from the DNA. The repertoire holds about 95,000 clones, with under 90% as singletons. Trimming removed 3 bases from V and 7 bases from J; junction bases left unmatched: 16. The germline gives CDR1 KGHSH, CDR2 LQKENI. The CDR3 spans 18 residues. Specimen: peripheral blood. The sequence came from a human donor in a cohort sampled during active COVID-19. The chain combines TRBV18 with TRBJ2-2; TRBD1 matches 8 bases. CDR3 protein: CASSPGQGGISDGGELFF. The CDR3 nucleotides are TGTGCCAGCTCACCCGGACAGGGCGGAATCTCGGACGGCGGGGAGCTGTTTTTT. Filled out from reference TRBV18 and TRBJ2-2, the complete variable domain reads NAGVMQNPRHLVRRRGQEARLRCSPMKGHSHVYWYRQLPEEGLKFMVYLQKENIIDESGMPKERFSAEFPKEGPSILRIQQVVRGDSAAYFCASSPGQGGISDGGELFFGEGSRLTVL.